The next 27 T cell receptor beta chains were all read from a single sample in a study of technical replicates of blood from a handful of donors. Sequenced by immunoSEQ multiplex PCR; TCRdb stores in-frame clones only, minus some. Of approximately 90,000 clones in the sample, 95% are singletons; the top ten hold approximately 0.26%. Specimen: T cells isolated from PBMCs. These receptors were collected from a human donor in good health.

The genes are TRBV28 and TRBJ2-3, with 12 bases identical to TRBD2. With V trimmed by 2 bases and J by 2 bases, 11 bases remained unmatched. The CDR3 is made up of 19 amino acids. Germline V gene sequence: CDR1 MDHEN, CDR2 SYDVKM. CDR3 in DNA: TGTGCCAGCAGTTTACGCGTTAGGACTAGCGGGACATACACAGATACGCAGTATTTT. This encodes CASSLRVRTSGTYTDTQYF.

V is TRBV6-5 and J is TRBJ2-7, with a possible D match to TRBD2 (5 bases). Germline V gives CDR1 MNHEY, CDR2 SVGAGI. V was trimmed by 8 bases and J by 5 bases, leaving 22 bases between them. CDR3 size: 15 residues. CDR3 protein: CASALDGGPLHEQYF. CDR3 sequence (DNA): TGTGCCAGCGCCTTGGACGGAGGACCCCTGCACGAGCAGTACTTC.

The genes are TRBV12-2 and TRBJ2-1; TRBD1 is the table's D call, not checked against the DNA. TRBV12-2 is reported as a pseudogene. The CDR3 loop spans 12 amino acids. CDR3 nucleotides: TGTGCAAGTCGGTACAGGGGTCATGAGCAGTTCTTC. Residues: CASRYRGHEQFF.

The chain joins TRBV28 to TRBJ1-1, with a tentative D call TRBD1 (5 bases). The germline V gene has CDR1 MDHEN and CDR2 SYDVKM. Trimming removed 7 bases from V and 1 base from J, with 19 bases in between. The CDR3 consists of 16 residues. Written as DNA, the CDR3 is TGTGCCAGCACCGCGAGGAACGGGGGGGGGAACACTGAAGCTTTCTTT. This sequence encodes CASTARNGGGNTEAFF.

The chain is built from TRBV10-1 and TRBJ2-3; 9 bases map to TRBD2. The germline V gene has CDR1 WNHNN and CDR2 SYGVQD (reference sequence). After removal of 0 bases from V and 0 bases from J, the junction contained 4 bases not matched to a gene. This CDR3 spans 17 amino acids. CDR3 nucleotides: TGCGCCAGCAGTGAGTCGGTAGCGGGGGCAAGCACAGATACGCAGTATTTT. This translates into CASSESVAGASTDTQYF.

This clone appeared once. The chain employs TRBV6-5 and TRBJ2-4; no definite D call. CDR1 and CDR2 from the germline V gene are MNHEY and SVGAGI. Trimming left V 6 bases short and J 0 bases short, with 12 bases between. This CDR3 is built from 15 residues. The CDR3 sequence: CASRVRKLAKNIQYF. As DNA, the CDR3 is TGTGCCAGCAGGGTTAGAAAACTAGCCAAAAACATTCAGTACTTC.

This rearrangement joins TRBV27 to TRBJ2-3; D gene uncertain. Germline values: CDR1 MNHEY, CDR2 SMNVEV (reference sequence). The CDR3 has 13 residues. Trimming removed 2 bases from V and 5 bases from J, with 8 bases in between. The CDR3 region has the DNA TGTGCCAGCAGTTTACGGTCCTTAGATACGCAGTATTTT. Amino acid sequence: CASSLRSLDTQYF.

The V call is TRBV27, the J call TRBJ2-1; 8 nucleotides line up with TRBD2. The germline V gene encodes CDR1 MNHEY and CDR2 SMNVEV (reference sequence). The CDR3 extends over 14 amino acids. J lost 3 bases, V lost 11 bases, and 9 bases had no gene match. This CDR3 is CASYRGGNYNEQFF. In nucleotides, the CDR3 is TGTGCCTCCTACCGGGGGGGGAACTACAATGAGCAGTTCTTC.

In its sample, this clone was seen once. The rearrangement uses TRBV27 and TRBJ2-3, with TRBD1 matching over 7 bases. V shed 6 bases, J shed 4 bases, and the junction held 4 bases outside the gene matches. The CDR3 contains 13 residues. Germline values: CDR1 MNHEY, CDR2 SMNVEV (reference sequence). The CDR3: CASSRTGPDTQYF. The DNA for the CDR3 is TGTGCCAGCAGCCGGACAGGACCAGATACGCAGTATTTT.

This rearrangement joins TRBV7-2 to TRBJ1-1, with D unclear. This CDR3 has 14 residues. V shed 1 base and J shed 10 bases, with 16 bases lying between them. Germline V gene lookup returns CDR1 SGHTA and CDR2 FQGNSA. CDR3 sequence (DNA): TGTGCCAGCAGCTTAGGCGTCGTGATCGGAGGAGCTTTCTTT. This encodes CASSLGVVIGGAFF.

The chain uses TRBV5-4 and TRBJ1-4; 8 bases agree with TRBD1. J lost 6 bases, V lost 7 bases, and 8 bases had no gene match. This CDR3 comprises 14 residues. Germline V gene data show CDR1 as SGHNT and CDR2 as YYREEE (reference sequence). The CDR3 spells CASGRTGRDEKLFF. Here the CDR3 DNA reads TGTGCCAGCGGCCGGACAGGGAGAGATGAAAAACTGTTTTTT.

This chain connects TRBV15 to TRBJ1-5; D remains ambiguous. With 0 bases removed from V and 3 bases from J, the gap between germline ends came to 3 bases. Germline-derived CDR1 and CDR2 are LNHNV and YYDKDF (reference sequence). This CDR3 is 13 amino acids long. The CDR3 here is CATSRDHNQPQHF. Here the CDR3 DNA reads TGTGCCACCAGCAGAGATCACAATCAGCCCCAGCATTTT.

V gene TRBV6-1 combines with J gene TRBJ2-3; maybe TRBD2 (6 bases). There are 16 residues in the CDR3. The V end was cut by 1 base, the J end by 1 base, with 12 bases between. Germline V gene data show CDR1 as MNHNS and CDR2 as SASEGT. The CDR3 protein is CASSEDGGSGTDTQYF. The DNA for the CDR3 is TGTGCCAGCAGTGAAGATGGGGGGAGTGGCACAGATACGCAGTATTTT.

J is TRBJ2-3 and V is TRBV29-1; D possibly corresponds to TRBD1 (6 bases). Germline loops: CDR1 SQVTM, CDR2 ANQGSEA. Trimming removed 6 bases at V and 6 bases at J, with 13 bases between. CDR3 length: 12 residues. The CDR3 sequence: CSVYRDKDTQYF. The CDR3 coding sequence is TGCAGCGTGTACCGGGACAAGGATACGCAGTATTTT.

The rearrangement uses TRBV6-5 and TRBJ2-3, with D perhaps matching TRBD2 (6 bases). The germline V gene encodes CDR1 MNHEY and CDR2 SVGAGI. This CDR3 is built from 12 residues. V was clipped by 6 bases and J by 5 bases, with 9 bases between them. CDR3 coding DNA: TGTGCCAGCAGGCGGGGCCAAGATACGCAGTATTTT. This translates into CASRRGQDTQYF.

This rearrangement joins TRBV28 to TRBJ1-1; D gene ambiguous. CDR1 is MDHEN, CDR2 SYDVKM, per germline. CDR3 size: 17 residues. V was trimmed by 4 bases and J by 10 bases, leaving 28 bases between them. This CDR3 is CASSSIAARPIGVGAFF. Written as DNA, the CDR3 is TGTGCCAGCAGTTCCATCGCGGCACGTCCAATCGGGGTGGGAGCTTTCTTT.

This clone was detected only once. DNA of the CDR3: TGCGCCAGCAGCGACGGGGGGTCCTACAATGAGCAGTTCTTC. Residues: CASSDGGSYNEQFF. This rearrangement joins TRBV5-1 to TRBJ2-1, with TRBD2 identical over 7 bases. The CDR3 runs to 14 residues. J gave up 1 base and V 4 bases, and 2 bases lay outside the gene matches. Germline CDR1 is SGHRS and CDR2 is YFSETQ. The variable domain in full, with the rest retrieved from reference TRBV5-1 and TRBJ2-1, is KAGVTQTPRYLIKTRGQQVTLSCSPISGHRSVSWYQQTPGQGLQFLFEYFSETQRNKGNFPGRFSGRQFSNSRSEMNVSTLELGDSALYLCASSDGGSYNEQFFGPGTRLTVL.

This chain joins TRBV30 and TRBJ2-7, with D maybe TRBD1 (5 bases). Trimming pared 0 bases from V and 3 bases from J, leaving 21 bases between. The CDR3 contains 17 residues. Germline V gene lookup returns CDR1 GTSNPN and CDR2 SVGIG (reference sequence). CDR3 nucleotide sequence: TGTGCCTGGAGTGTAATTGGATCAGGGCGTCAGATCTACGAGCAGTACTTC. It translates to CAWSVIGSGRQIYEQYF.

CDR3 DNA sequence: TGTGCCAGCAGCTTAGCGGGGGGCCCATACGAGCAGTACTTC. This sequence encodes CASSLAGGPYEQYF. The chain carries TRBV7-3 and TRBJ2-7; 8 positions match TRBD2. With V trimmed by 2 bases and J by 4 bases, 4 bases remained unmatched. The V gene's germline CDR1 is SGHTA and CDR2 FQGTGA. CDR3 length: 14 residues.

In this sample, this clone turned up once. The genes are TRBV5-1 and TRBJ2-7; tentative D call: TRBD2 (6 bases). V was shortened by 0 bases and J by 2 bases, with 9 bases between the two germline ends. Germline V gene sequence: CDR1 SGHRS, CDR2 YFSETQ. The length of the CDR3 is 14 residues. CDR3 sequence: CASSLVGTAYEQYF. As DNA, the CDR3 is TGCGCCAGCAGCTTGGTGGGGACTGCCTACGAGCAGTACTTC.

The rearrangement links TRBV28 to TRBJ2-3, with 9 bases aligning to TRBD2. This CDR3 has 16 amino acids. Per germline, CDR1 MDHEN and CDR2 SYDVKM. The V gene end was trimmed by 7 bases and the J gene end by 3 bases; junction bases not matched to a gene: 11. The CDR3 is CASIAGTSFGTDTQYF. CDR3 coding DNA: TGTGCCAGCATCGCCGGGACTAGCTTTGGAACAGATACGCAGTATTTT. Full variable domain (outside the CDR3, taken from reference TRBV28 and TRBJ2-3): DVKVTQSSRYLVKRTGEKVFLECVQDMDHENMFWYRQDPGLGLRLIYFSYDVKMKEKGDIPEGYSVSREKKERFSLILESASTNQTSMYLCASIAGTSFGTDTQYFGPGTRLTVL.

The chain employs TRBV6-1 and TRBJ1-2; maybe TRBD1 (5 bases). Germline values: CDR1 MNHNS, CDR2 SASEGT. V was shortened by 2 bases and J by 5 bases, with 15 bases between the two germline ends. CDR3 length equals 15 residues. This CDR3 reads CASSESEPGIYGYTF. The CDR3 DNA reads TGTGCCAGCAGTGAAAGCGAGCCAGGGATTTATGGCTACACCTTC.

The rearrangement links TRBV7-3 to TRBJ2-1; 7 bases match TRBD2. Germline CDR1 SGHTA, CDR2 FQGTGA. There are 13 residues in the CDR3. The V gene end was trimmed by 5 bases and the J gene end by 10 bases; junction bases not matched to a gene: 8. CDR3 nucleotide sequence: TGTGCCAGCAGCGTCGGGAGGAGCGGGGAGCAGTTCTTC. As protein: CASSVGRSGEQFF.

The J gene is TRBJ2-5, the V gene TRBV5-1, with unresolved D. CDR1 is SGHRS and CDR2 is YFSETQ in the germline V gene. V lost 4 bases to trimming and J lost 4 bases, with 14 bases between them. This CDR3 has 14 amino acids. The CDR3: CASSNTTRRETQYF. CDR3 DNA: TGCGCCAGCAGCAATACCACGAGGCGAGAGACCCAGTACTTC.

This sequence joins TRBV2 and TRBJ2-2; possible D gene TRBD2, 6 bases. The CDR3 contains 14 residues. With 6 bases removed from V and 2 bases from J, the gap between germline ends came to 10 bases. Germline CDR1 SNHLY, CDR2 FYNNEI. CDR3 in DNA: TGTGCCAGCAGAGATGGGACTAACACCGGGGAGCTGTTTTTT. This gives the protein CASRDGTNTGELFF.

This chain links TRBV4-2 with TRBJ2-5; unclear D gene. CDR1 and CDR2 from the germline V gene are LGHNA and YNFKEQ. This CDR3 spans 15 amino acids. V was pared by 0 bases and J by 0 bases, with 8 bases between. Written as DNA, the CDR3 is TGTGCCAGCAGCCAAGAAGCCCCCCACCAAGAGACCCAGTACTTC. Its translation is CASSQEAPHQETQYF.

The chain employs TRBV27 and TRBJ2-7, with unresolved D. This CDR3 has 14 amino acids. Deletions cut 4 bases from V and 0 bases from J, with 10 bases between. Germline CDR1 reads MNHEY; CDR2 reads SMNVEV (reference sequence). The CDR3 DNA sequence: TGTGCCAGCAGTTCCGGGTTTATCTCCTACGAGCAGTACTTC. As protein: CASSSGFISYEQYF.